The next 12 T cell receptor beta chains were all read from a single sample in a study of beta chain features in type 1 diabetes. Reverse transcribing all isolated RNA meant expressed TCRB transcripts were sequenced. Data came from immunoSEQ multiplex PCR; TCRdb stores just in-frame clones and leaves some out. This table holds more than 350,000 clones, 10% to 12% found once. What was sequenced was naive CD4+ T cells from blood. These receptor sequences come from a woman aged 18-35 years in good health.

This clone showed up just a few times. This chain joins TRBV7-8 and TRBJ1-2, with a possible D match to TRBD1 (6 bases). V was trimmed by 5 bases and J by 4 bases, leaving 17 bases between them. Germline V gene sequence: CDR1 SGHVS, CDR2 FQNEAQ. This CDR3 spans 15 amino acids. Here the CDR3 reads CASSPRLGGVYGYTF. As DNA, the CDR3 is TGTGCCAGCAGCCCCCGGTTGGGGGGCGTCTATGGCTACACCTTC.

In this sample, this clone turned up a few times. This rearrangement joins TRBV5-6 to TRBJ2-3, with a weak D call TRBD1 (6 bases). V lost 0 bases, J lost 0 bases, and 14 bases lay in between. Germline CDR1 and CDR2: SGHDT and YYEEEE. CDR3 size: 17 residues. The CDR3 protein is CASSLETGTRSTDTQYF. The CDR3 DNA follows: TGTGCCAGCAGCTTGGAAACAGGGACCCGTAGCACAGATACGCAGTATTTT.

This clone was recorded a few times. This rearrangement joins TRBV5-1 to TRBJ2-5; TRBD2 aligns across 9 bases. The CDR3 runs to 15 residues. Losses at the gene ends were 2 bases for V and 1 base for J; bases not matched to a gene: 3. Germline loops: CDR1 SGHRS, CDR2 YFSETQ. CDR3: CASSFPGLAQETQYF. CDR3 nucleotides: TGCGCCAGCAGCTTCCCGGGACTAGCCCAAGAGACCCAGTACTTC.

The V and J genes are TRBV7-9 and TRBJ1-1; no clear D. CDR3 length: 13 residues. The ends were cut back, 5 bases at V and 7 bases at J, with 14 bases in the middle. Germline lookup yields CDR1 SEHNR and CDR2 FQNEAQ (reference sequence). In DNA, the CDR3 is TGTGCCAGCAGCCGAAGGGAGGGCGTTGAAGCTTTCTTT. This codes for CASSRREGVEAFF.

V usage is TRBV5-1 and J usage is TRBJ1-2; no reliable D call. The V gene's germline CDR1 is SGHRS and CDR2 YFSETQ. CDR3 length: 13 residues. Trimming removed 0 bases from V and 4 bases from J, with 7 bases in between. CDR3: CASSLEVGYGYTF. The CDR3 region has the DNA TGCGCCAGCAGCTTGGAGGTCGGCTATGGCTACACCTTC.

The chain carries TRBV5-6 and TRBJ2-3; D unresolved. Trimming stripped 1 base from V and 14 bases from J, with 17 bases between. CDR1 SGHDT and CDR2 YYEEEE come from the germline V gene. The CDR3 runs to 13 residues. CDR3 region: CASSLQIGRVRYF. The CDR3 DNA reads as TGTGCCAGCAGCTTGCAAATCGGAAGGGTCCGGTATTTT. The whole variable domain, remainder taken from reference TRBV5-6 and TRBJ2-3, is DAGVTQSPTHLIKTRGQQVTLRCSPKSGHDTVSWYQQALGQGPQFIFQYYEEEERQRGNFPDRFSGHQFPNYSSELNVNALLLGDSALYLCASSLQIGRVRYFGPGTRLTVL.

This chain connects TRBV2 to TRBJ1-3, with D uncertain. The CDR3 covers 14 residues. Germline lookup yields CDR1 SNHLY and CDR2 FYNNEI. With 6 bases removed from V and 0 bases from J, the gap between germline ends came to 9 bases. The DNA of the CDR3 is TGTGCCAGCAGCACCAGCCTCTCTGGAAACACCATATATTTT. Translation gives CASSTSLSGNTIYF. Drawing the rest from reference TRBV2 and TRBJ1-3, the complete variable domain is EPEVTQTPSHQVTQMGQEVILRCVPISNHLYFYWYRQILGQKVEFLVSFYNNEISEKSEIFDDQFSVERPDGSNFTLKIRSTKLEDSAMYFCASSTSLSGNTIYFGEGSWLTVV.

The V call is TRBV21-1, the J call TRBJ2-7; the D segment call TRBD2 is taken from the table without a DNA check. TRBV21-1 is listed as a pseudogene. This CDR3 is 13 amino acids long. Here the CDR3 reads CASFTSSGYEQYF. CDR3 DNA sequence: TGTGCCAGCTTTACTAGTTCCGGCTACGAGCAGTACTTC.

The rearrangement uses TRBV6-1 and TRBJ1-3; D gene uncertain. The V end lost 6 bases, the J end lost 4 bases, and 7 bases lay between the germline ends. This CDR3 has 12 residues. Germline lookup yields CDR1 MNHNS and CDR2 SASEGT. The CDR3 protein is CASSSIGNTIYF. The CDR3 coding sequence is TGTGCCAGCAGCTCCATCGGAAACACCATATATTTT.

The chain joins TRBV6-1 to TRBJ2-1; 8 bases match TRBD1. The CDR3 consists of 17 residues. Germline trimming cut 1 base from V and 0 bases from J; bases unmatched to any gene: 5. The germline gives CDR1 MNHNS, CDR2 SASEGT. CDR3 residues: CASSEEGQALSYNEQFF. In nucleotides, the CDR3 is TGTGCCAGCAGTGAAGAGGGACAGGCACTCTCCTACAATGAGCAGTTCTTC.

This clone was seen a handful of times. This chain connects TRBV7-8 to TRBJ2-7; TRBD2 matches at 9 bases. The J segment lost 2 bases and the V segment lost 5 bases, leaving 4 bases of the junction unmatched. Germline assignment: CDR1 SGHVS and CDR2 FQNEAQ. This CDR3 region has 14 residues. DNA for the CDR3: TGTGCCAGCAGCCGAGCGGGGGGAACCTACGAGCAGTACGTC. This encodes CASSRAGGTYEQYV.

This clone was observed a few times. The chain is built from TRBV7-8 and TRBJ2-7; 7 bases map to TRBD2. From germline, CDR1 is SGHVS and CDR2 FQNEAQ. The CDR3 is 16 amino acids. V was clipped by 3 bases and J by 3 bases; unmatched bases: 11. The CDR3 DNA reads TGTGCCAGCAGCTTTGGTTGGCGGGAGACCAACTACGAGCAGTACTTC. This encodes CASSFGWRETNYEQYF.